Listed here is a single T cell receptor beta chain. What it recognizes is unknown. Assay: immunoSEQ multiplex PCR; the TCRdb copy retains only in-frame clones and omits some. The sample contains around 110,000 clones, around 89% of which appear only once. These data are taken from a study of T cell responses to AZD1222 COVID-19 vaccine. Overall study findings and caveats: Researchers report vaccine-associated CD4 TCRs spanning spike, with dominance at 160-218 and 743-854. No repertoire was sampled before or during the peak T cell response, only after it. Two AZD1222 doses significantly raised spike-specific TCR breadth and depth over controls. Most donors were white British, females outnumbered males, and clonal diversity was possibly underestimated.

The clonotype was recovered from an adult in good health. This specimen consisted of peripheral blood, obtained on day 0 of AZD1222 vaccination.

The CDR3 bases are TGTGCCAGCCGAAGGACAGGGGTATATGGCTACACCTTC. Protein sequence: CASRRTGVYGYTF. V usage is TRBV28 and J usage is TRBJ1-2, with 9 bases fitting TRBD1. The CDR3 runs to 13 residues. The V and J ends lost 8 bases and 5 bases, in that order; junction bases with no gene match: 6. CDR1 is MDHEN, CDR2 SYDVKM, per germline.